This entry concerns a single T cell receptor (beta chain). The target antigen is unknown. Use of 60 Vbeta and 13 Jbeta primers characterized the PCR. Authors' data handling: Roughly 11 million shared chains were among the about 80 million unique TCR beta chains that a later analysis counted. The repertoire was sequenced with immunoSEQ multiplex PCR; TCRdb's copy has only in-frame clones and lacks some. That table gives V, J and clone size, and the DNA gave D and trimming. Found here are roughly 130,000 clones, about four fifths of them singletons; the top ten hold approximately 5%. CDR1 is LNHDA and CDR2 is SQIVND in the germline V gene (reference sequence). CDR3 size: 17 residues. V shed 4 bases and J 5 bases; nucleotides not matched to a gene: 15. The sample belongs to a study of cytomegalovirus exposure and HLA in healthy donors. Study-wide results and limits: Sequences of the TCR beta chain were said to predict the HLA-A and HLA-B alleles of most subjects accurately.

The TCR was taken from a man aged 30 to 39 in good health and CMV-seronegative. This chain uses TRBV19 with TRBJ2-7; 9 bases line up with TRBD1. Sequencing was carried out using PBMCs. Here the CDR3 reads CASSTVTGTGINDEQYF. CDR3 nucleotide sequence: TGTGCCAGTAGTACCGTCACCGGGACAGGGATAAACGACGAGCAGTACTTC.